This T cell receptor beta chain comes out of a study of Graves' ophthalmopathy and Graves' hyperthyroidism. About the study: Investigators collected peripheral blood at initial diagnosis, before any treatment was given.

RNA transcripts provided the template for amplifying TCR beta CDR3 regions. Scientists carried out first-round RT-PCR using HTBI primers and then a second-round multiplex PCR. Each CDR3 protein gets one entry after TCRdb re-called the multiplex PCR reads with MiXCR. The sample yields roughly 500,000 distinct CDR3 sequences, around 15% seen once. CDR3 length: 15 amino acids. The V gene lost 5 bases and the J gene lost 3 bases, with 14 bases spanning the gap. The germline V gene has CDR1 SNHLY and CDR2 FYNNEI. Many counts were recorded for this clonotype. Moderate-to-severe activity, with CAS ≥3, NOSPECS ≥4 and duration under 3 months, characterized the donors with ophthalmopathy.

The source material was blood. This TCR derives from a woman aged 25-40 years with Graves' ophthalmopathy. V usage is TRBV2 and J usage is TRBJ1-5; D is unclear. The CDR3 coding sequence is TGTGCCAGCAGTCAAACCGAGGAGCTCAATCAGCCCCAGCATTTT. Amino acids: CASSQTEELNQPQHF.